Below, 25 T cell receptor beta chains from the same sample are listed, as sequenced in a study of early T cells in non-severe SARS-CoV-2 infection. TCRdb redid the calling of the 5' RACE reads with MiXCR, one entry per CDR3 protein. Found here are approximately 70,000 distinct CDR3 sequences, 12% of them singletons; the top ten hold about a sixth. Sequenced here: whole blood, sampled at baseline. The receptors here all came from an adult who was a healthcare worker with PCR-confirmed SARS-CoV-2 infection or an uninfected control (not recorded which). The donor label of this sample is uncertain.

Details on this clonotype: The junction does not match germline at one end; this may be a read error. The J gene is TRBJ2-7, the V gene TRBV7-2, with D perhaps matching TRBD2 (7 bases). The CDR3 covers 12 residues. Germline loops: CDR1 SGHTA, CDR2 FQGNSA. CDR3 coding DNA: TGTGCCAGCAGCTTAGTCCGGGGGGCCTTGGACTTC. It is translated as CASSLVRGALDF.

This chain connects TRBV4-3 to TRBJ2-3, with D possibly being TRBD1 (6 bases). There are 15 residues in the CDR3. CDR1 is LGHNA and CDR2 is YSLEER in the germline V gene. V lost 0 bases and J 3 bases, leaving 10 bases between the germline ends. The CDR3, as DNA: TGCGCCAGCAGCCAAGATGTGGGGGCAACAGATACGCAGTATTTT. Protein: CASSQDVGATDTQYF.

Ten or more counts support this clonotype. V usage is TRBV7-3 and J usage is TRBJ1-1, with a weak D call TRBD1 (5 bases). In germline, CDR1 is SGHTA, CDR2 FQGTGA. The CDR3 runs to 13 residues. V was clipped by 5 bases and J by 4 bases, with 11 bases between them. The CDR3 coding sequence is TGTGCCAGCAGCCCCGGGGCGAGCACTGAAGCTTTCTTT. It translates to CASSPGASTEAFF.

This clonotype was counted between two and nine times. The chain carries TRBV10-2 and TRBJ2-7; 9 bases match TRBD2. The CDR3 is 14 amino acids. V dropped 4 bases and J dropped 5; count of bases not matched to a gene: 6. CDR1 WSHSY and CDR2 SAAADI come from the germline V gene. DNA for the CDR3: TGCGCCAGCAGTGCCGGGACTAGCCTGCACGAGCAGTACTTC. Translated, it gives CASSAGTSLHEQYF.

Worth noting for this clonotype: A much bigger clone sits one base away, suggesting this may be a read error. The chain joins TRBV18 to TRBJ1-1; D ambiguous. Germline V CDR1 and CDR2: KGHSH, LQKENI. The V end was cut by 3 bases, the J end by 5 bases, with 16 bases between. The CDR3 covers 15 residues. CDR3 DNA: TGTGCCAGCTCACCCAGAACGCCGAGAGGGACTGAAGCTTTCTTT. The encoded protein is CASSPRTPRGTEAFF.

The chain combines TRBV4-3 with TRBJ2-3; D is unresolved. The CDR3 length is 14 residues. Germline V gives CDR1 LGHNA, CDR2 YSLEER. Trimming pared 1 base from V and 6 bases from J, leaving 11 bases between. The CDR3 bases are TGCGCCAGCAGCCAAGCGGTCCCTGGGGATACGCAGTATTTT. Its protein product is CASSQAVPGDTQYF.

This clonotype was counted at least ten times. The J gene is TRBJ2-7, the V gene TRBV12-3 or TRBV12-4; TRBD1 aligns across 9 bases. CDR3 length: 15 residues. The V segment lost 1 base and the J segment 2 bases; nucleotides outside the gene matches: 3. The CDR3 DNA is TGTGCCAGCAGTTTAGAGACAGGGGGTGCCTACGAGCAGTACTTC. This codes for CASSLETGGAYEQYF.

V gene TRBV19 combines with J gene TRBJ2-1; 8 positions agree with TRBD2. The CDR3 totals 13 residues. The V and J ends lost 6 bases and 7 bases, in that order; junction bases with no gene match: 5. In germline, CDR1 is LNHDA, CDR2 SQIVND (reference sequence). Written as DNA, the CDR3 is TGTGCCAGTAGGATTAGCGGGGCAAATGAGCAGTTCTTC. Translating gives CASRISGANEQFF.

This clonotype was recorded a few times. The chain is built from TRBV7-2 and TRBJ2-3; tentatively, D is TRBD2 (7 bases). From germline, CDR1 is SGHTA and CDR2 FQGNSA. V lost 5 bases, J lost 5 bases, and 17 bases lay in between. This CDR3 contains 15 residues. The CDR3 DNA reads TGTGCCAGCAGCCCCCCGGGGGGCCGGGAAGATACGCAGTATTTT. It is translated as CASSPPGGREDTQYF. The full variable domain, in which reference TRBV7-2 and TRBJ2-3 provide the parts outside the CDR3, is GAGVSQSPSNKVTEKGKDVELRCDPISGHTALYWYRQSLGQGLEFLIYFQGNSAPDKSGLPSDRFSAERTGGSVSTLTIQRTQQEDSAVYLCASSPPGGREDTQYFGPGTRLTVL.

This clonotype was counted a few times. The rearrangement joins TRBV12-3 or TRBV12-4 to TRBJ2-5, with D perhaps matching TRBD1 (5 bases). The CDR3 has 14 amino acids. Trimming pared 5 bases from V and 7 bases from J, leaving 17 bases between. CDR3 in DNA: TGTGCCAGCAGTAGAGTACAGGAGTCCGGGACCCAGTACTTC. Translated, it gives CASSRVQESGTQYF.

This clonotype has just a few counts. This chain links TRBV7-2 with TRBJ2-1; D call uncertain. The CDR3 length is 12 residues. Germline assignment: CDR1 SGHTA and CDR2 FQGNSA. V gave up 0 bases and J gave up 9 bases, with 6 bases separating them. In DNA form, the CDR3 reads TGTGCCAGCAGCTTAGCGTCCAGTGAGCAGTTCTTC. It encodes CASSLASSEQFF. Complete variable domain (other parts from reference TRBV7-2 and TRBJ2-1): GAGVSQSPSNKVTEKGKDVELRCDPISGHTALYWYRQSLGQGLEFLIYFQGNSAPDKSGLPSDRFSAERTGGSVSTLTIQRTQQEDSAVYLCASSLASSEQFFGPGTRLTVL.

The CDR3 bases are TGTGCCAGCAGCTCCGCAGGTATTCGTTATGGCTACACCTTC. It is translated as CASSSAGIRYGYTF. V gene TRBV5-6 combines with J gene TRBJ1-2; unclear D gene. Germline CDR1 and CDR2: SGHDT and YYEEEE. The V gene lost 3 bases and the J gene lost 5 bases, with 14 bases spanning the gap. CDR3 size: 14 residues.

Written as DNA, the CDR3 is TGCGCCAGCGGGTCCTTAAGTAGCTCCTACGAGCAGTACTTC. This encodes CASGSLSSSYEQYF. The chain couples TRBV5-1 to TRBJ2-7; D not certain. Germline assignment: CDR1 SGHRS and CDR2 YFSETQ. This CDR3 is built from 14 residues. Trimming shortened V by 7 bases and J by 0 bases, and 14 bases separated the two germline ends.

This clonotype has ten or more counts. V gene TRBV6-6 combines with J gene TRBJ2-1; 7 bases agree with TRBD2. Germline assignment: CDR1 MNHNY and CDR2 SVGAGI (reference sequence). J gave up 8 bases and V 4 bases, and 5 bases lay outside the gene matches. The CDR3 is made up of 13 amino acids. DNA of the CDR3: TGTGCCAGCAGTTGGTGGGGGAGGGATGAGCAGTTCTTC. Amino acids: CASSWWGRDEQFF.

This clonotype was counted between two and nine times. V gene TRBV4-1 combines with J gene TRBJ2-1; TRBD2 matches at 7 bases. Germline V gene lookup returns CDR1 MGHRA and CDR2 YSYEKL. After removal of 2 bases from V and 1 base from J, the junction contained 11 bases not matched to a gene. The CDR3 is 18 amino acids. The CDR3 region is CASSQKGVGAGSYNEQFF. DNA for the CDR3: TGCGCCAGCAGCCAAAAAGGAGTCGGAGCGGGGTCCTACAATGAGCAGTTCTTC.

V usage is TRBV4-2 and J usage is TRBJ2-4, with D tentatively TRBD1 (6 bases). Germline lookup yields CDR1 LGHNA and CDR2 YNFKEQ. The CDR3 extends over 15 amino acids. Trimming removed 3 bases at V and 5 bases at J, with 14 bases between. The CDR3 reads CASSHQTGIQNIQYF. The CDR3 nucleotides are TGTGCCAGCAGCCACCAGACAGGAATCCAAAACATTCAGTACTTC.

The chain has TRBV18 and TRBJ2-3; D uncertain. Trimming removed 1 base at V and 0 bases at J, with 14 bases between. Germline lookup yields CDR1 KGHSH and CDR2 LQKENI. This CDR3 comprises 17 residues. This CDR3 reads CASSPRVGLESTDTQYF. The CDR3 DNA reads as TGTGCCAGCTCACCACGGGTTGGCTTAGAGAGCACAGATACGCAGTATTTT. Looking up the rest from reference TRBV18 and TRBJ2-3 gives the full variable domain: NAGVMQNPRHLVRRRGQEARLRCSPMKGHSHVYWYRQLPEEGLKFMVYLQKENIIDESGMPKERFSAEFPKEGPSILRIQQVVRGDSAAYFCASSPRVGLESTDTQYFGPGTRLTVL.

This clonotype turned up a few times. The CDR3 spells CATSTGGPEKLFF. CDR3 coding DNA: TGCGCCACCTCTACAGGGGGCCCTGAAAAACTGTTTTTT. The chain uses TRBV10-2 and TRBJ1-4; 9 bases match TRBD1. Germline V gene lookup returns CDR1 WSHSY and CDR2 SAAADI. The CDR3 sequence is 13 residues long. V was clipped by 10 bases and J by 7 bases; unmatched bases: 7.

This clonotype was observed once. The chain has TRBV4-2 and TRBJ2-1; the D call may be TRBD1 or TRBD2 (5 bases each). Trimming took 1 base from V and 9 from J, leaving 13 bases between them. CDR1 is LGHNA, CDR2 YNFKEQ, per germline. The CDR3 has 14 residues. CDR3 region: CASSQVARGGEQFF. The CDR3 DNA is TGTGCCAGCAGCCAAGTAGCGAGGGGCGGTGAGCAGTTCTTC.

This clonotype has more than one count but fewer than ten. The gene calls are TRBV4-2 and TRBJ1-1, with D hard to call. V was shortened by 1 base and J by 1 base, with 13 bases between the two germline ends. Germline V gene data show CDR1 as LGHNA and CDR2 as YNFKEQ. The CDR3 loop spans 16 amino acids. Here the CDR3 reads CASSQGGRRENTEAFF. The CDR3 nucleotides are TGTGCCAGCAGCCAAGGGGGTAGAAGGGAGAACACTGAAGCTTTCTTT.

This clonotype was seen many times. This chain links TRBV28 with TRBJ1-6; D ambiguous. Germline V gives CDR1 MDHEN, CDR2 SYDVKM. CDR3 length: 16 amino acids. The V and J ends lost 7 bases and 7 bases respectively, with 20 bases between them. The CDR3 is CASISEGRFDNSPLHF. In DNA, the CDR3 is TGTGCCAGCATCTCCGAGGGCCGCTTCGACAATTCACCCCTCCACTTT. Using reference TRBV28 and TRBJ1-6 for the parts outside the CDR3, the full variable domain is DVKVTQSSRYLVKRTGEKVFLECVQDMDHENMFWYRQDPGLGLRLIYFSYDVKMKEKGDIPEGYSVSREKKERFSLILESASTNQTSMYLCASISEGRFDNSPLHFGNGTRLTVT.

This clonotype was counted only a few times. CDR3 in amino acids: CASSLQGTTGDSPLHF. The CDR3 coding sequence is TGTGCCAGCAGCTTACAGGGGACCACCGGGGATTCACCCCTCCACTTT. The chain links TRBV7-2 to TRBJ1-6, with TRBD1 as a possible D gene (6 bases). Trimming took 2 bases from V and 8 from J, leaving 16 bases between them. The CDR3 is 16 residues long. The germline V gene has CDR1 SGHTA and CDR2 FQGNSA. The full variable domain, completed using reference TRBV7-2 and TRBJ1-6, is GAGVSQSPSNKVTEKGKDVELRCDPISGHTALYWYRQSLGQGLEFLIYFQGNSAPDKSGLPSDRFSAERTGGSVSTLTIQRTQQEDSAVYLCASSLQGTTGDSPLHFGNGTRLTVT.

This clonotype was observed a handful of times. The chain uses TRBV9 and TRBJ2-4, with 8 bases identical to TRBD1. This CDR3 is built from 16 residues. In germline, CDR1 is SGDLS, CDR2 YYNGEE. Germline trimming cut 4 bases from V and 3 bases from J; bases unmatched to any gene: 9. CDR3 nucleotide sequence: TGTGCCAGCAGCCCTCTGACAGGGGTTGGCAAAAACATTCAGTACTTC. It translates to CASSPLTGVGKNIQYF. The full variable domain, rest sourced from reference TRBV9 and TRBJ2-4, is DSGVTQTPKHLITATGQRVTLRCSPRSGDLSVYWYQQSLDQGLQFLIQYYNGEERAKGNILERFSAQQFPDLHSELNLSSLELGDSALYFCASSPLTGVGKNIQYFGAGTRLSVL.

This clonotype showed up just a few times. CDR3 amino acids: CASSLRDSSGNTIYF. CDR3 DNA sequence: TGTGCCAGCTCACTGCGGGACAGCTCTGGAAACACCATATATTTT. This chain connects TRBV18 to TRBJ1-3; TRBD1 agrees at 7 bases. The CDR3 extends over 15 amino acids. V shed 4 bases and J 0 bases; nucleotides not matched to a gene: 3. The germline gives CDR1 KGHSH, CDR2 LQKENI.

This chain joins TRBV12-3 or TRBV12-4 and TRBJ2-2; 9 bases align to TRBD1. Trimming removed 6 bases from V and 5 bases from J; junction bases left unmatched: 7. The CDR3 length is 15 residues. This chain's CDR3 is CASRTGTGNTGELFF. CDR3 nucleotide sequence: TGTGCCAGCAGAACCGGGACAGGGAATACCGGGGAGCTGTTTTTT.